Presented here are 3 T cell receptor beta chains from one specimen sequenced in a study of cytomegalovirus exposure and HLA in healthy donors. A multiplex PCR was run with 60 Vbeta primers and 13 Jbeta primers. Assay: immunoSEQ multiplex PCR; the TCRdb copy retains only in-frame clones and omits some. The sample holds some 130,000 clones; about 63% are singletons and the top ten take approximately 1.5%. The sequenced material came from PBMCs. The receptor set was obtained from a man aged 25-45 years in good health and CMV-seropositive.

The CDR3 sequence is CASQNRAGYQETQYF. In DNA form, the CDR3 reads TGTGCCAGCCAAAACAGAGCGGGGTACCAAGAGACCCAGTACTTC. This chain uses TRBV28 with TRBJ2-5, with 7 bases matching TRBD2. Germline lookup yields CDR1 MDHEN and CDR2 SYDVKM. V gave up 8 bases and J gave up 0 bases; unmatched junction bases: 9. The CDR3 is made up of 15 amino acids.

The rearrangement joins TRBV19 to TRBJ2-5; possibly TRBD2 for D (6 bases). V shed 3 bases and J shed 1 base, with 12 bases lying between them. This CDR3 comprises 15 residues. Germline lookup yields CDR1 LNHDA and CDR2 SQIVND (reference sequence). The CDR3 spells CASSIGGAGQETQYF. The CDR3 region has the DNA TGTGCCAGTAGTATCGGCGGGGCGGGCCAAGAGACCCAGTACTTC.

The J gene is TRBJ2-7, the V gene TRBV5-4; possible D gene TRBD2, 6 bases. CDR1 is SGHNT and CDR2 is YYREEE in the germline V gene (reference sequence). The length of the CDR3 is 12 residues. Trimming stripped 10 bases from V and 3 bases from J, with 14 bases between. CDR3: CALGGENYEQYF. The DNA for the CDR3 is TGTGCCCTGGGCGGGGAAAACTACGAGCAGTACTTC.